What follows is one TCR beta chain and its context. The antigen is not known. The CDR3 consists of 15 residues. From germline, CDR1 is MGHDK and CDR2 SYGVNS. With V trimmed by 4 bases and J by 4 bases, 4 bases remained unmatched. Measured with immunoSEQ multiplex PCR; TCRdb has only the in-frame clones, and not every one. The table includes over 150,000 clones, around 84% detected once. This record belongs to a study of cytomegalovirus exposure and HLA in healthy donors. Study context: The platform used for the roughly 120 validation repertoires matched that of the approximately 640 first-cohort repertoires, a later analysis reported. Study conclusions and caveats: Altogether, 150 to 200 TCR beta chains were recorded as cytomegalovirus-associated. The finding came from a later analysis; first-cohort TCR clusters tended to co-occur in the roughly 120 validation repertoires. Rare sequences made up most TCRs, while some public TCRs were found in many donors.

This TCR came from a human donor in good health. The V gene is TRBV25-1, the J gene TRBJ1-3; 10 positions agree with TRBD1. Sequences were obtained from PBMCs. CDR3 sequence: CASSGQGAGGNTIYF. DNA for the CDR3: TGTGCCAGCAGTGGACAGGGGGCTGGAGGAAACACCATATATTTT.